The next 17 T cell receptor beta chains were all read from a single sample in a study of beta chain features in type 1 diabetes. No antigen has been identified for these receptors. Every isolated RNA sample was fully reverse transcribed, so sequencing captured expressed TCRB transcripts. TCRdb keeps only in-frame clones here, not all; method: immunoSEQ multiplex PCR. This sample has 640,000 or so clones; more than 13% occur once, and the top ten carry 0.035% to 0.045%. General study points: TCRB CDR3 length was moderately but significantly reduced in all four CD4+ subsets of Type 1 diabetes patients.

Sequencing used naive CD4+ T cells from blood. All receptors derive from a man between 18 and 35 years old with type 1 diabetes.

The genes are TRBV6-6 and TRBJ2-3; D perhaps matches TRBD1 (6 bases). This CDR3 has 14 residues. The V gene lost 3 bases and the J gene lost 0 bases, with 7 bases spanning the gap. Germline V gene sequence: CDR1 MNHNY, CDR2 SVGAGI (reference sequence). The CDR3 DNA is TGTGCCAGCAGTTATCAGGGGAGCACAGATACGCAGTATTTT. It is translated as CASSYQGSTDTQYF.

The J gene is TRBJ2-3, the V gene TRBV6-5, with 9 positions matching TRBD1. Looked up from germline, CDR1 is MNHEY and CDR2 is SVGAGI. This CDR3 region has 15 residues. J gave up 4 bases and V 5 bases, and 7 bases lay outside the gene matches. The chain's CDR3 is CASSLTGGRPDTQYF. The CDR3 coding sequence is TGTGCCAGCAGTCTCACAGGGGGCAGGCCAGATACGCAGTATTTT.

This clone turned up a few times. The sample holds other DNA sequences that translate to the same CDR3. This chain connects TRBV5-1 to TRBJ2-1; 13 positions match TRBD2. After removal of 0 bases from V and 4 bases from J, the junction contained 1 base not matched to a gene. Per germline, CDR1 SGHRS and CDR2 YFSETQ. This CDR3 contains 16 residues. The CDR3 DNA is TGCGCCAGCAGCTTGGGACTAGCGGGAGGTTACAATGAGCAGTTCTTC. It yields the protein CASSLGLAGGYNEQFF.

The rearrangement uses TRBV21-1 and TRBJ2-5; the table names TRBD1, a call not compared with the DNA. TRBV21-1 is a pseudogene locus. The CDR3 has 17 amino acids. DNA of the CDR3: TGTGCCAGCACCCTGAATCCCGGGACAGCGGTTAAAGAGACCCAGTACTTC. As protein: CASTLNPGTAVKETQYF.

This clone showed up just a few times. The chain links TRBV5-6 to TRBJ2-5; TRBD1 is a possible D gene (5 bases). Trimming took 0 bases from V and 1 from J, leaving 7 bases between them. The CDR3 totals 14 residues. Looked up from germline, CDR1 is SGHDT and CDR2 is YYEEEE. The CDR3 nucleotides read TGTGCCAGCAGCTTGGTGGGGCTCCAAGAGACCCAGTACTTC. It specifies CASSLVGLQETQYF.

As concerns this clone: The identical CDR3 is also encoded by other nucleotide sequences in the sample. The chain combines TRBV5-1 with TRBJ2-3, with D possibly being TRBD2 (5 bases). Germline V CDR1 and CDR2: SGHRS, YFSETQ. The CDR3 consists of 15 residues. Trimming took 4 bases from V and 0 from J, leaving 12 bases between them. CDR3 loop: CASSPKLGSTDTQYF. DNA of the CDR3: TGCGCCAGCAGCCCAAAACTAGGAAGCACAGATACGCAGTATTTT.

This chain connects TRBV6-6 to TRBJ2-3, with D perhaps matching TRBD2 (6 bases). Germline V lookup: CDR1 MNHNY, CDR2 SVGAGI (reference sequence). With 2 bases removed from V and 2 bases from J, the gap between germline ends came to 11 bases. The CDR3 spans 15 residues. CDR3 DNA: TGTGCCAGCAGTTACCCGGGAGTCTACACAGATACGCAGTATTTT. Translating gives CASSYPGVYTDTQYF.

This sequence joins TRBV19 and TRBJ2-1, with 8 bases aligning to TRBD2. Germline V gene sequence: CDR1 LNHDA, CDR2 SQIVND (reference sequence). The CDR3 extends over 16 amino acids. J gave up 5 bases and V 3 bases, and 9 bases lay outside the gene matches. The CDR3 DNA follows: TGTGCCAGTAGTATGGTTAATCTAGCGGGCCACAATGAGCAGTTCTTC. This codes for CASSMVNLAGHNEQFF. Full variable domain (outside the CDR3, taken from reference TRBV19 and TRBJ2-1): DGGITQSPKYLFRKEGQNVTLSCEQNLNHDAMYWYRQDPGQGLRLIYYSQIVNDFQKGDIAEGYSVSREKKESFPLTVTSAQKNPTAFYLCASSMVNLAGHNEQFFGPGTRLTVL.

J is TRBJ1-1 and V is TRBV2; the match to TRBD1 covers 7 bases. Germline assignment: CDR1 SNHLY and CDR2 FYNNEI. J lost 7 bases, V lost 4 bases, and 9 bases had no gene match. The CDR3 consists of 14 residues. The CDR3 sequence: CASSVEGAKGEAFF. As DNA, the CDR3 is TGTGCCAGCAGTGTAGAGGGGGCGAAGGGTGAAGCTTTCTTT.

The chain employs TRBV5-1 and TRBJ2-7; D might be TRBD2 (5 bases). The CDR3 has 13 residues. Germline loops: CDR1 SGHRS, CDR2 YFSETQ. V was cut by 0 bases and J by 5 bases, with 9 bases left in between. Here the CDR3 DNA reads TGCGCCAGCAGCTTGGACCGGCGGGACGAGCAGTACTTC. Amino acids: CASSLDRRDEQYF.

V is TRBV11-2 and J is TRBJ1-2, with 7 nucleotides matching TRBD1. CDR1 SGHAT and CDR2 FQNNGV come from the germline V gene. The CDR3 length is 14 residues. Trimming took 1 base from V and 8 from J; bases not matched to a gene: 7. CDR3 sequence reads: CASSLVSRGSGYTF. The CDR3 DNA reads TGTGCCAGCAGCTTAGTTTCCAGGGGGAGCGGCTACACCTTC.

The chain combines TRBV11-3 with TRBJ2-5; D possibly corresponds to TRBD2 (7 bases). From germline, CDR1 is SGHNT and CDR2 YENEEA. V was pared by 2 bases and J by 5 bases, with 12 bases between. The CDR3 loop spans 14 amino acids. CDR3 in amino acids: CASSLRGGRETQYF. Written as DNA, the CDR3 is TGTGCCAGCAGCTTAAGGGGGGGCCGGGAGACCCAGTACTTC.

This clone has only a few counts. The V gene is TRBV7-2, the J gene TRBJ2-2; 12 bases agree with TRBD2. There are 16 residues in the CDR3. Trimming took 5 bases from V and 4 from J; bases not matched to a gene: 5. CDR1 is SGHTA and CDR2 is FQGNSA in the germline V gene. The CDR3 protein is CASSPRLAGVTGELFF. The CDR3 bases are TGTGCCAGCAGCCCCCGACTAGCGGGAGTCACCGGGGAGCTGTTTTTT.

This clone was counted a few times. The chain carries TRBV30 and TRBJ2-1, with 7 positions matching TRBD2. The CDR3 consists of 14 residues. Germline V gives CDR1 GTSNPN, CDR2 SVGIG (reference sequence). With V trimmed by 0 bases and J by 5 bases, 4 bases remained unmatched. The CDR3 nucleotides read TGTGCCTGGAGTGTAGCGGGGAACGACAATGAGCAGTTCTTC. Its protein product is CAWSVAGNDNEQFF. The variable domain in full, completed from reference TRBV30 and TRBJ2-1, reads SQTIHQWPATLVQPVGSPLSLECTVEGTSNPNLYWYRQAAGRGLQLLFYSVGIGQISSEVPQNLSASRPQDRQFILSSKKLLLSDSGFYLCAWSVAGNDNEQFFGPGTRLTVL.

V and J are TRBV18 and TRBJ2-2, with D perhaps matching TRBD1 (7 bases). This CDR3 region has 17 residues. Germline V gene lookup returns CDR1 KGHSH and CDR2 LQKENI. V was trimmed by 2 bases and J by 4 bases, leaving 17 bases between them. The CDR3 sequence: CASSPSSGGKRTGELFF. CDR3 DNA: TGTGCCAGCTCACCATCTTCAGGGGGGAAGCGCACCGGGGAGCTGTTTTTT.

This clone was seen a handful of times. This chain links TRBV7-2 with TRBJ1-1; no reliable D call. V was clipped by 5 bases and J by 10 bases, with 11 bases between them. Per the germline V gene, CDR1 is SGHTA and CDR2 is FQGNSA. The CDR3 runs 11 residues. The CDR3 sequence: CASSTEIGAFF. DNA for the CDR3: TGTGCCAGCAGCACGGAGATAGGAGCTTTCTTT.

V is TRBV29-1 and J is TRBJ1-4, with D unresolved. The germline V gene has CDR1 SQVTM and CDR2 ANQGSEA. The CDR3 is 11 amino acids. V gave up 7 bases and J gave up 7 bases, with 10 bases separating them. Here the CDR3 reads CSALSGEKLFF. In DNA form, the CDR3 reads TGCAGCGCCCTAAGTGGTGAAAAACTGTTTTTT.